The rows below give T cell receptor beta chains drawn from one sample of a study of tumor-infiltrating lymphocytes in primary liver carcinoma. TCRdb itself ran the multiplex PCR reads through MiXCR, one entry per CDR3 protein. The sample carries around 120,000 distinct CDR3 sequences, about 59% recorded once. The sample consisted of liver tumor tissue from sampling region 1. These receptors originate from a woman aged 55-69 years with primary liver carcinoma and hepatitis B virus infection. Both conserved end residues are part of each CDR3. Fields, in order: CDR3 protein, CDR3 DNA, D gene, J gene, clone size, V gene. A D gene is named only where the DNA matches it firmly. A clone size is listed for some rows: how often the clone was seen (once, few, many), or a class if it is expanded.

CASCTGSSADMQYF	TGTGCCAGCTGCACCGGGAGTAGCGCCGATATGCAGTATTTT	-	TRBJ2-3	once	TRBV7-9
CASSLDWTGKSPLHF	TGTGCCAGCAGCTTAGATTGGACAGGGAAGTCACCACTCCACTTT	TRBD1	TRBJ1-6	-	TRBV11-2
CGSSSGLGINEKLFF	TGTGGCAGCAGCTCGGGACTTGGGATTAATGAAAAACTGTTTTTT	-	TRBJ1-4	-	TRBV11-2
CASSSGGSFSYEQYF	TGTGCCAGCAGTTCCGGAGGTAGCTTCTCCTACGAGCAGTACTTC	-	TRBJ2-7	few	TRBV28
CASSSRGQNSPLHF	TGTGCCAGCAGTTCACGTGGGCAGAATTCACCCCTCCACTTT	-	TRBJ1-6	many	TRBV12-3/TRBV12-4
CVSSQLSSVNQPQHF	TGTGTCAGCAGCCAATTATCCAGTGTTAATCAGCCCCAGCATTTT	-	TRBJ1-5	few	TRBV12-3/TRBV12-4
CASTSDAGSYEQFF	TGTGCCAGCACAAGCGACGCCGGCTCCTATGAGCAGTTCTTC	-	TRBJ2-1	-	TRBV12-3/TRBV12-4
CASSQGPGDGYAF	TGCGCCAGCAGCCAAGGCCCGGGTGACGGCTACGCCTTC	-	TRBJ1-2	-	TRBV4-1
CACSFIAGNEQFF	TGTGCCTGCAGCTTCATAGCGGGGAATGAGCAGTTCTTC	TRBD2	TRBJ2-1	-	TRBV11-2
CISSAWGYNEQFF	TGTATCAGCAGTGCCTGGGGCTACAATGAGCAGTTCTTC	-	TRBJ2-1	-	TRBV11-3
CASSSGQGTGNYGYTF	TGTGCCAGCAGTTCGGGACAGGGGACGGGTAACTATGGCTACACCTTC	TRBD1	TRBJ1-2	many	TRBV12-3/TRBV12-4
CASSQPGLSPGQFF	TGTGCCAGCAGCCAACCGGGACTAAGTCCTGGGCAGTTCTTC	TRBD2	TRBJ2-1	many	TRBV11-2
CASSLVPSIQFF	TGTGCCAGCAGCTTAGTTCCGAGCATTCAGTTCTTC	-	TRBJ2-1	-	TRBV11-2
CASSPGKENEKLLF	TGTGCCAGCAGCCCAGGGAAGGAGAATGAAAAACTGCTTTTT	-	TRBJ1-4	-	TRBV11-2
CASSLPGGPTDTQYF	TGTGCCAGCAGCTTGCCCGGCGGACCCACAGATACGCAGTATTTT	-	TRBJ2-3	-	TRBV11-2
CASSFDETWELLF	TGTGCCAGCAGCTTCGACGAAACCTGGGAGCTGCTTTTT	-	TRBJ2-2	-	TRBV11-2
CVSSPRDRVNEQFF	TGTGTCAGCAGCCCTCGGGACAGGGTCAATGAGCAGTTCTTC	TRBD1	TRBJ2-1	many	TRBV4-2
CASSPGWTSGRAVQFF	TGCGCCAGCAGCCCCGGGTGGACTAGCGGGAGGGCCGTGCAGTTCTTC	TRBD2	TRBJ2-1	-	TRBV5-1
CASSLEGAVDLFF	TGTGCCAGCAGCTTAGAGGGGGCCGTGGATCTGTTTTTT	-	TRBJ2-2	-	TRBV11-3
CASSLAGSGYGYTF	TGTGCCAGCAGCTTAGCGGGTTCCGGCTATGGCTACACCTTC	-	TRBJ1-2	once	TRBV13
CASSQVSGTYTQYF	TGTGCCAGTAGCCAAGTTAGCGGCACATATACGCAGTATTTT	-	TRBJ2-3	-	TRBV4-2
CASLEGAAYYNEQFF	TGTGCCAGCCTCGAGGGGGCCGCCTACTACAATGAGCAGTTCTTC	TRBD1	TRBJ2-1	-	TRBV28
CASSHVTSRRTWQYF	TGCGCCAGCAGCCATGTTACTAGCAGGAGGACCTGGCAGTACTTC	-	TRBJ2-7	-	TRBV4-1
CASKDRGTGTEAFF	TGTGCCAGTAAGGACAGGGGCACGGGCACTGAAGCCTTCTTT	TRBD1	TRBJ1-1	few	TRBV11-2
CASPPFRGPNTEAFF	TGTGCCAGCCCTCCTTTCAGGGGTCCGAACACTGAAGCTTTCTTT	-	TRBJ1-1	-	TRBV28
CASVTGAFSDTQYF	TGTGCCAGCGTGACGGGAGCGTTCTCAGATACGCAGTATTTT	-	TRBJ2-3	-	TRBV6-6
CASSFVAGGHQETQYF	TGTGCCAGCAGTTTCGTGGCTGGCGGACATCAAGAGACCCAGTACTTC	-	TRBJ2-5	few	TRBV28
CASSLNTNPYNEEFF	TGTGCCAGTAGCCTTAACACTAACCCCTACAATGAGGAGTTCTTC	-	TRBJ2-1	-	TRBV11-3
CASSRGTGTSPLHF	TGTGCCAGCAGTAGGGGGACAGGGACTTCACCCCTCCACTTT	TRBD1	TRBJ1-6	many	TRBV12-3/TRBV12-4
CAWTSGIGEQFF	TGTGCCTGGACTAGCGGGATTGGTGAGCAGTTCTTC	TRBD2	TRBJ2-1	few	TRBV30
CASSLGQANCGYTF	TGCGCCAGCAGCTTGGGACAGGCCAACTGTGGCTACACCTTC	-	TRBJ1-2	-	TRBV5-1
CASSLMGQGNTGELFF	TGCGCCAGCAGCTTGATGGGACAGGGAAACACCGGGGAGCTGTTTTTT	TRBD1	TRBJ2-2	many	TRBV5-1
CAGSLLEQNYGYTF	TGTGCCGGCAGCTTGTTAGAACAGAACTATGGCTACACCTTC	-	TRBJ1-2	-	TRBV5-6
CASSLKDAAYEQYF	TGTGCCAGCAGTTTAAAGGACGCTGCCTACGAGCAGTACTTC	-	TRBJ2-7	-	TRBV11-2
CASNLIRGPNSPLHF	TGTGCCAGCAACTTGATCAGGGGCCCTAATTCACCCCTCCACTTT	-	TRBJ1-6	-	TRBV5-5
CASSLGRLADYEQYF	TGTGCCAGCAGCTTAGGCAGACTAGCGGACTACGAGCAGTATTTC	TRBD2	TRBJ2-7	-	TRBV11-3
CASSFRDRGADKQYF	TGTGCCAGCAGTTTCAGGGACAGGGGGGCGGATAAGCAGTATTTT	TRBD1	TRBJ2-3	-	TRBV12-3/TRBV12-4
CASSLLGRSGTYEQYF	TGTGCCAGCAGCTTGTTGGGCCGGAGCGGGACCTACGAGCAGTACTTC	TRBD2	TRBJ2-7	few	TRBV5-6
CASSLSPHLRGNEQFF	TGTGCCAGCAGCCTTTCCCCCCATTTAAGAGGCAATGAGCAGTTCTTC	-	TRBJ2-1	-	TRBV11-2
CASSALLGRVGNQPQHF	TGTGCCAGCAGCGCCCTATTGGGGCGAGTGGGCAATCAGCCCCAGCATTTT	-	TRBJ1-5	many	TRBV7-8